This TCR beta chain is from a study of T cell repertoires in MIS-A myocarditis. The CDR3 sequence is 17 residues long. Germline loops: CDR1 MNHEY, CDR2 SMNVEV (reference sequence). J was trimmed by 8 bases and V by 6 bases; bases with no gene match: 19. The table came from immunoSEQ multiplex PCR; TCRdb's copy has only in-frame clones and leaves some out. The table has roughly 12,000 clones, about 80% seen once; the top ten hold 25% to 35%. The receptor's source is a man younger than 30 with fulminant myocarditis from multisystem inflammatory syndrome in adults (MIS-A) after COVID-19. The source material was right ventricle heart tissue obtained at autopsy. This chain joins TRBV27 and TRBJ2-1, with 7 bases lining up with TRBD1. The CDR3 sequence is CASRGQRGGSLSDEQFF. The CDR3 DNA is TGTGCCAGCAGAGGGCAACGAGGGGGCAGTTTATCTGATGAGCAGTTCTTC.